The 9 T cell receptor beta chains presented below share a single source sample, sequenced in a study of spatial heterogeneity in lung cancer. Study conclusions and caveats: Tracking of tumor mutation counts was seen in expanded intratumoral alpha and beta TCR counts.

In TCRdb, the 5' RACE reads were re-called with MiXCR into one record per CDR3 protein. The table shows 4,500 to 6,500 distinct CDR3 sequences, with more than 20% occurring only once. These receptors' targets are unknown. Time point specified: sample taken at primary tumor resection. The input for sequencing was lung tumor tissue, taken at surgery. These receptors were collected from a male donor with early-stage non-small cell lung cancer.

The rearrangement joins TRBV6-5 to TRBJ1-2; 7 bases match TRBD1. The CDR3 runs to 14 residues. The germline V gene encodes CDR1 MNHEY and CDR2 SVGAGI. V lost 6 bases and J lost 8; bases outside the gene matches: 12. In DNA, the CDR3 is TGTGCCAGCAGGTTCGCCGGAGGGGGCGGCGGCTACACCTTC. It is translated as CASRFAGGGGGYTF.

The rearrangement uses TRBV9 and TRBJ2-2, with 10 positions matching TRBD2. This CDR3 spans 18 amino acids. V trimming: 0 bases; J trimming: 0 bases; junction bases outside the gene matches: 5. The germline gives CDR1 SGDLS, CDR2 YYNGEE. CDR3 region: CASSVEVAGGANTGELFF. The CDR3 nucleotides read TGTGCCAGCAGCGTAGAAGTAGCGGGAGGCGCGAACACCGGGGAGCTGTTTTTT.

This clonotype was seen many times. V is TRBV27 and J is TRBJ2-3; tentative D call: TRBD2 (5 bases). Per germline, CDR1 MNHEY and CDR2 SMNVEV (reference sequence). V was trimmed by 5 bases and J by 6 bases, leaving 24 bases between them. The CDR3 covers 17 residues. The CDR3 spells CASSDPLASPEVDTQYF. DNA of the CDR3: TGTGCCAGCAGTGACCCCCTAGCCTCCCCGGAGGTGGATACGCAGTATTTT.

Only a few counts were recorded for this clonotype. The chain recombines TRBV11-3 with TRBJ2-1; 8 bases agree with TRBD1. Losses at the gene ends were 5 bases for V and 9 bases for J; bases not matched to a gene: 9. This CDR3 is 14 amino acids long. Germline V gene sequence: CDR1 SGHNT, CDR2 YENEEA. CDR3: CASSPTTGDGEQFF. CDR3 nucleotides: TGTGCCAGCAGCCCTACGACAGGGGATGGTGAGCAGTTCTTC.

By frequency in the sample, this clonotype is medium-sized (0.01 to 0.1%). The chain employs TRBV15 and TRBJ2-6; TRBD1 might be the D (7 bases). V was trimmed by 8 bases and J by 8 bases, leaving 22 bases between them. CDR3 size: 16 residues. Germline V gene data show CDR1 as LNHNV and CDR2 as YYDKDF (reference sequence). CDR3 in amino acids: CATRRGLWARTNVLTF. DNA of the CDR3: TGTGCCACCCGGAGGGGGCTTTGGGCCCGGACCAACGTCCTGACTTTC.

The chain is built from TRBV7-8 and TRBJ2-7; 14 bases match TRBD2. The CDR3 contains 17 residues. Germline loops: CDR1 SGHVS, CDR2 FQNEAQ. V lost 0 bases to trimming and J lost 5 bases; unmatched junction nucleotides: 6. Here the CDR3 DNA reads TGTGCCAGCAGCTTAGCTGGGACTAGCGGGAGTCGAGACGAGCAGTACTTC. This sequence encodes CASSLAGTSGSRDEQYF.

In this sample, this clonotype is medium-sized (0.01 to 0.1%). The J gene is TRBJ1-5, the V gene TRBV11-2; 9 bases map to TRBD1. The CDR3 runs 14 residues. The junction had 4 bases not matched to a gene; V was cut back by 4 bases and J by 6 bases. Germline V gene data show CDR1 as SGHAT and CDR2 as FQNNGV. CDR3 in DNA: TGTGCCAGCAGCTCCACAGGGGGCGGTCAGCCCCAGCATTTT. This encodes CASSSTGGGQPQHF.

This clonotype occurred a few times. This rearrangement joins TRBV9 to TRBJ2-3; 10 bases match TRBD1. Trimming took 4 bases from V and 4 from J; bases not matched to a gene: 9. Germline CDR1 SGDLS, CDR2 YYNGEE. The CDR3 is 16 residues long. CDR3 residues: CASSKRQGALADTQYF. Written as DNA, the CDR3 is TGTGCCAGCAGCAAACGACAGGGGGCGTTGGCAGATACGCAGTATTTT. The whole variable domain, filled in from reference TRBV9 and TRBJ2-3, reads DSGVTQTPKHLITATGQRVTLRCSPRSGDLSVYWYQQSLDQGLQFLIQYYNGEERAKGNILERFSAQQFPDLHSELNLSSLELGDSALYFCASSKRQGALADTQYFGPGTRLTVL.

Ten or more counts support this clonotype. A much larger clone differs by one base, so this may be a read error. V is TRBV20-1 and J is TRBJ2-2, with D unclear. In germline, CDR1 is DFQATT, CDR2 SNEGSKA (reference sequence). The CDR3 is made up of 12 amino acids. V lost 5 bases, J lost 7 bases, and 11 bases lay in between. The CDR3 nucleotides are TGCAGTGCTGGCCCCCCCAGCGGGGAGCTGTTTTTT. This codes for CSAGPPSGELFF.